This T cell receptor beta chain is from a study of blood T cell repertoires in COVID-19. In the study overall: Nucleic acid was either cDNA or gDNA, and it came from T cells, B-cell-depleted T cells, or PBMCs.

What the recovered Cohort 3 donors had was two negative PCRs, clearance, or symptom resolution. Some clones are missing from TCRdb's copy, which holds only in-frame ones; the method was immunoSEQ multiplex PCR. Altogether roughly 180,000 clones are present, about four fifths being singletons, with the ten largest covering approximately 18%. V shed 2 bases, J shed 3 bases, and the junction held 9 bases outside the gene matches. The CDR3 has 16 amino acids. Germline values: CDR1 MNHEY, CDR2 SMNVEV (reference sequence). The sequenced sample consisted of PBMCs or T cells enriched from blood (not recorded which). V is TRBV27 and J is TRBJ2-7; the match to TRBD2 covers 8 bases. The TCR sequence derives from a man aged 60-69 years who had recovered from COVID-19. CDR3 sequence (DNA): TGTGCCAGCAGTTTAGGTGCTAGCGGGTTTATCTACGAGCAGTACTTC. Residues: CASSLGASGFIYEQYF.